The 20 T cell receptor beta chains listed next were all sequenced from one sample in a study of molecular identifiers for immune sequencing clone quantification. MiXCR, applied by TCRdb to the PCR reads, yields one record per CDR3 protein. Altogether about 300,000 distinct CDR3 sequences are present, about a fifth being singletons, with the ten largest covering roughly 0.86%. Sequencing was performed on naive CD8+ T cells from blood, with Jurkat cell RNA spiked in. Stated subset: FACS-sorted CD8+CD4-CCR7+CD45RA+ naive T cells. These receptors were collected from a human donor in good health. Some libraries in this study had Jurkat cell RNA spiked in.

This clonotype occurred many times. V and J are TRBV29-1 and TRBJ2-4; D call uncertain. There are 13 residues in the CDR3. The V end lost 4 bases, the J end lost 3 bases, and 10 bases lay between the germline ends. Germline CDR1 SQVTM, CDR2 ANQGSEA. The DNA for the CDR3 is TGCAGCGTTGTAATGGGGTACAAAAACATTCAGTACTTC. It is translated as CSVVMGYKNIQYF.

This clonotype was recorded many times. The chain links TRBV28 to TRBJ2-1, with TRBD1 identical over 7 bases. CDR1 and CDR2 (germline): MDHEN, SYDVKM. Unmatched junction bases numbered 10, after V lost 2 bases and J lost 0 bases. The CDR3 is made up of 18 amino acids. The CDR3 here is CASSLDPGTAFSYNEQFF. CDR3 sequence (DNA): TGTGCCAGCAGTTTAGACCCCGGGACAGCATTCTCCTACAATGAGCAGTTCTTC.

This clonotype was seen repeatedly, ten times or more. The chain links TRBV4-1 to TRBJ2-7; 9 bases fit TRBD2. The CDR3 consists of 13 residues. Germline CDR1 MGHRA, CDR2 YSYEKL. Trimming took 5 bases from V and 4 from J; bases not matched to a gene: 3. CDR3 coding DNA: TGCGCCAGCAGCGCTAGCGGGGTTTACGAGCAGTACTTC. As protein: CASSASGVYEQYF.

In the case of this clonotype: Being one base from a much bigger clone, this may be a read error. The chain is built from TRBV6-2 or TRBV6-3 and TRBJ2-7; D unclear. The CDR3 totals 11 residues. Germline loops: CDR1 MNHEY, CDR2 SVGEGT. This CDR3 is CANSYSIEQYF. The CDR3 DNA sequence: TGTGCCAACAGTTACTCGATTGAGCAGTACTTC.

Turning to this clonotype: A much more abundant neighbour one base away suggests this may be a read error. Written as DNA, the CDR3 is TGTGCCGGCAGCTTAGAGTTCTATAAGGGGAAACTGTTTTTT. Amino acid sequence: CAGSLEFYKGKLFF. V is TRBV7-6 and J is TRBJ1-4; D might be TRBD1 (5 bases). This CDR3 spans 14 amino acids. Germline CDR1 is SGHVS and CDR2 is FNYEAQ.

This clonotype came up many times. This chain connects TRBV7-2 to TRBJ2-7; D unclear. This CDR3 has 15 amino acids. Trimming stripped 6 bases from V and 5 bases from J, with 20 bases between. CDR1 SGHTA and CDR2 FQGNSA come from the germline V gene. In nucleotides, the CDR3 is TGTGCCAGCAGTCCCTGGACCGAGGCGTTCCACGAGCAGTACTTC. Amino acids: CASSPWTEAFHEQYF. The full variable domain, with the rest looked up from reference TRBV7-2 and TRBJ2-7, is GAGVSQSPSNKVTEKGKDVELRCDPISGHTALYWYRQSLGQGLEFLIYFQGNSAPDKSGLPSDRFSAERTGGSVSTLTIQRTQQEDSAVYLCASSPWTEAFHEQYFGPGTRLTVT.

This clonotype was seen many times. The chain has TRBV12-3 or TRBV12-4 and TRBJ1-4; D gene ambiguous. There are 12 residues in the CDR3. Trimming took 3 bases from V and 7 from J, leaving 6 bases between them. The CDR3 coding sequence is TGTGCCAGCAGTTTTGACCCTGAAAAACTGTTTTTT. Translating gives CASSFDPEKLFF.

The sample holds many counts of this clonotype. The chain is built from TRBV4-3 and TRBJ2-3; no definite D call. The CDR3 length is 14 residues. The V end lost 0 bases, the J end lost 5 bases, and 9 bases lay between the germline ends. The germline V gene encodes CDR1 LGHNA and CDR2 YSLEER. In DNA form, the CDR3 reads TGCGCCAGCAGCCAAGACACGGTACGAGATACGCAGTATTTT. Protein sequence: CASSQDTVRDTQYF.

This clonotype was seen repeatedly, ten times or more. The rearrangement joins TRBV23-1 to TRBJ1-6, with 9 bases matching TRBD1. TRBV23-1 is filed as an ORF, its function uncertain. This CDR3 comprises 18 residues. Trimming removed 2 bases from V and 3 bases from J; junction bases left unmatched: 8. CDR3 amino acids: CASSQSRDRANYNSPLHF. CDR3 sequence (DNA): TGCGCCAGCAGTCAAAGCCGGGACAGGGCAAACTATAATTCACCCCTCCACTTT.

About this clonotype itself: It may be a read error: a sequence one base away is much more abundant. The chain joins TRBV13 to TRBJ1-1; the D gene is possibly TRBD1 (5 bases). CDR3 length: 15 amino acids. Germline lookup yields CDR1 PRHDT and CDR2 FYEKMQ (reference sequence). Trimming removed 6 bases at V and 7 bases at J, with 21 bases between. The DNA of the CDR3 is TGTGCCAGCAGATCCCCAAGGGGACGGACCTGTGAAGCTTTCTTT. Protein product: CASRSPRGRTCEAFF.

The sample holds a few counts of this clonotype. Here the CDR3 reads CAWALGQGLSYEQYF. In DNA, the CDR3 is TGTGCCTGGGCCCTGGGACAGGGGTTGTCCTACGAGCAGTACTTC. This chain connects TRBV30 to TRBJ2-7, with TRBD1 identical over 10 bases. The CDR3 totals 15 residues. Per germline, CDR1 GTSNPN and CDR2 SVGIG (reference sequence). J was trimmed by 1 base and V by 5 bases; bases with no gene match: 8.

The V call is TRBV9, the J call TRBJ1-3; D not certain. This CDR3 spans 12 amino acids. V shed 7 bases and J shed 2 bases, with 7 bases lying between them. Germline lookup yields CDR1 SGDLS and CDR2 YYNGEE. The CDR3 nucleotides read TGTGCCAGCTCCTGGACTGGAAACACCATATATTTT. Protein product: CASSWTGNTIYF.

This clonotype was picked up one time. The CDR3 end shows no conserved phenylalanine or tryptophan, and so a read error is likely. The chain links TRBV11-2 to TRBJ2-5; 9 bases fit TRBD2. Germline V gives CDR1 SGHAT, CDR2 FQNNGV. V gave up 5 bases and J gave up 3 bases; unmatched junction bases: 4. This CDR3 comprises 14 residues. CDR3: CASSIPSGEETQYL. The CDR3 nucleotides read TGTGCCAGCAGCATACCTAGCGGGGAAGAGACCCAGTACCTC.

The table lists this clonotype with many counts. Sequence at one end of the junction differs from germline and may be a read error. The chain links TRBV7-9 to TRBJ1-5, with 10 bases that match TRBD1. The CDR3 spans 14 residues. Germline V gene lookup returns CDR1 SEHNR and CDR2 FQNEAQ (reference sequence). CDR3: CASSLGQGGQPQHF. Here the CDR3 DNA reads TGTGCCAGCAGTTTAGGACAGGGGGGTCAGCCCCAGCATTTT.

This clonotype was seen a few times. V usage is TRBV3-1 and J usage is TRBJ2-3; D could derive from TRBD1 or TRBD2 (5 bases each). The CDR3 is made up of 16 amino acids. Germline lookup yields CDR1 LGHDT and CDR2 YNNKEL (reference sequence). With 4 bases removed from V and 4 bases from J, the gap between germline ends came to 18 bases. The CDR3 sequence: CASSPASLLGADTQYF. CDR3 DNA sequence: TGTGCCAGCAGCCCCGCCTCTCTTTTGGGGGCAGATACGCAGTATTTT.

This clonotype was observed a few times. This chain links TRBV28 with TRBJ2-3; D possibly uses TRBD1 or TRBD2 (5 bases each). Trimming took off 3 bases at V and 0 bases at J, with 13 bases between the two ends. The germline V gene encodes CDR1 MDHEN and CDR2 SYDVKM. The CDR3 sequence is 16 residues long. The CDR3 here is CASSFYRGASTDTQYF. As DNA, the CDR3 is TGTGCCAGCAGTTTTTATAGGGGAGCTAGCACAGATACGCAGTATTTT.

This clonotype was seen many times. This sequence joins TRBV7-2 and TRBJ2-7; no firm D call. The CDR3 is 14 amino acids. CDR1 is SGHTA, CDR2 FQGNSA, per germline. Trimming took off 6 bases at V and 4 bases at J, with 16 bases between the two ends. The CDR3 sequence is CASRHYGPEYEQYF. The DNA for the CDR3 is TGTGCCAGCAGACATTATGGCCCCGAATACGAGCAGTACTTC.

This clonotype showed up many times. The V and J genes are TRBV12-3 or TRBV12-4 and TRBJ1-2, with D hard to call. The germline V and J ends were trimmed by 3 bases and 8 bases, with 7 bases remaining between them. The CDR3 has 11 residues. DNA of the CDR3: TGTGCCAGCAGTTTGGGCCTGGGCTACACCTTC. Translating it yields CASSLGLGYTF.

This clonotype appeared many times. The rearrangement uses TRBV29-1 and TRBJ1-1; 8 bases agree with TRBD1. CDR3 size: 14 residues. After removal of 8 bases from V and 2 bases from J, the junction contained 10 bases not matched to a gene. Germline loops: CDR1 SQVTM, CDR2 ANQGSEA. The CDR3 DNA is TGCAGCTGCCGGACAGGGTGGGGAAACACTGAAGCTTTCTTT. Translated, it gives CSCRTGWGNTEAFF. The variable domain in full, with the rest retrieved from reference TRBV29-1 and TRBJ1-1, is SAVISQKPSRDICQRGTSLTIQCQVDSQVTMMFWYRQQPGQSLTLIATANQGSEATYESGFVIDKFPISRPNLTFSTLTVSNMSPEDSSIYLCSCRTGWGNTEAFFGQGTRLTVV.

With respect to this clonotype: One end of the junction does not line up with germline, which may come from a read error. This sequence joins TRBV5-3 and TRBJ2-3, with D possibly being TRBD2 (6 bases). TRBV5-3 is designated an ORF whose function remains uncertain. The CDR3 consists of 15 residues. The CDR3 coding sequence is TGTGCCAGCAGCTTGTGGGGCGGGGAAACAGATACGCGGTATTTT. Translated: CASSLWGGETDTRYF.